The TCR beta chain described here comes from a study of blood T cell repertoires in COVID-19. Background on the study: Italy, Spain and the United States were the sources of the convalescent and acute COVID-19 samples. From T cells, B-cell-depleted T cells, or PBMCs came the material, which was cDNA or gDNA.

V dropped 2 bases and J dropped 6; count of bases not matched to a gene: 9. CDR1 is SGHRS and CDR2 is YFSETQ in the germline V gene. The CDR3 has 15 residues. Per the study methods: Reference gene primers were amplified, and this amplification served to estimate nucleated cell counts. Using immunoSEQ multiplex PCR, the repertoire was profiled, and TCRdb retains in-frame clones only, with some absent. Clone size and the V and J calls come from that table; the DNA yielded D and trimming. The table records 35,000 to 50,000 clones, roughly 88% of them present only once. Sequences were obtained from peripheral blood. The receptor comes from a human donor in a cohort sampled during active COVID-19. This sequence joins TRBV5-1 and TRBJ2-3; 7 positions match TRBD2. The DNA of the CDR3 is TGCGCCAGCAGCTTAGGGTCAGGGAGGGATGATACGCAGTATTTT. This encodes CASSLGSGRDDTQYF.